A selection of T cell receptor beta chains follows, all from one sample in a study of siplizumab effects on memory and regulatory T cells. Using immunoSEQ multiplex PCR, the repertoire was profiled, and TCRdb retains in-frame clones only, with some absent. The table shows some 97,000 clones, with 75% to 95% occurring only once. The source material was CD4+ T cells sorted from blood. These TCRs come from a human donor in good health. The CDR3 runs from the conserved cysteine through the conserved F or W. A D gene is named only where the DNA matches it firmly. Not every row has a clone size; where given, it reads once, few, many or a size class.

j_call clone_size d_call v_call cdr3_nt cdr3_aa
TRBJ2-3 . . TRBV7-9 TGTGCCAGCAGCTTCGGGGGACGGCTGGAAGATACGCAGTATTTT CASSFGGRLEDTQYF
TRBJ2-1 . TRBD2 TRBV7-9 TGTGCCACCGAAGCTCTAGCGGGGGTCTCCTACAATGAGCAGTTCTTC CATEALAGVSYNEQFF
TRBJ1-1 once . TRBV28 TGTGCCAGCAGTTCGCCCCTTTACACTGAAGCTTTCTTT CASSSPLYTEAFF
TRBJ1-1 . . TRBV29-1 TGCAGCGGAGACCAGGGTAACACTGAAGCTTTCTTT CSGDQGNTEAFF
TRBJ1-3 . . TRBV7-2 TGTGCCAGCAGCTTGGCTGGAAACACCATATATTTT CASSLAGNTIYF
TRBJ2-3 . TRBD2 TRBV13 TGTGCCAGCAGTCGACTAGCGGGCACAGATACGCAGTATTTT CASSRLAGTDTQYF
TRBJ1-5 . TRBD1 TRBV5-5 TGTGCCAGCAGCTTGGGGACAGGGGTTGAGGGTCAGCCCCAGCATTTT CASSLGTGVEGQPQHF
TRBJ2-5 . TRBD2 TRBV6-6 TGTGCCGCGACCTGGGGCGGGGGTGAGACCCAGTACTTC CAATWGGGETQYF
TRBJ1-4 . . TRBV28 TGTGCCAGCTATCACAATGAAAAACTGTTTTTT CASYHNEKLFF
TRBJ2-2 once TRBD1 TRBV5-5 TGTGCCAGCAGCCTGACAGGGATGGGCACCGGGGAGCTGTTTTTT CASSLTGMGTGELFF
TRBJ2-3 . TRBD1 TRBV7-3 TGTGCCAGCAGTCAGGGGGCCGGCACAGATACGCAGTATTTT CASSQGAGTDTQYF
TRBJ1-5 . . TRBV13 TGTGCCAGCAGCTTCAATGGGGGAAGGGGCAATCAGCCCCAGCATTTT CASSFNGGRGNQPQHF
TRBJ1-5 . . TRBV7-6 TGTGCCAGCAGCTTACTCGGACATCAGCCCCAGCATTTT CASSLLGHQPQHF
TRBJ1-5 . . TRBV5-5 TGTGCCAGCAGCTTGGGGACAGACAATCAGCCCCAGCATTTT CASSLGTDNQPQHF
TRBJ1-1 . . TRBV30 TGTGCCTGGAGTGGGTATCCGAACACTGAAGCTTTCTTT CAWSGYPNTEAFF
TRBJ1-1 . . TRBV4-3 TGCGCCAGCAGCCAAGAACCGGGCGCTGAAGCTTTCTTT CASSQEPGAEAFF
TRBJ1-5 once TRBD1 TRBV6-1 TGTGCCAGCAGTCTTCAGGGGGGGGATCAGCCCCAGCATTTT CASSLQGGDQPQHF
TRBJ2-5 few TRBD1 TRBV7-3 TGTGCCAGCAGCCTGCTAGGGGGCTCGGAGACCCAGTACTTC CASSLLGGSETQYF
TRBJ2-1 . . TRBV18 TGTGCCAGCTCCGGCGGAGGGGAGCAGTTCTTC CASSGGGEQFF
TRBJ1-1 . . TRBV15 TGTGCCACCAGCAGAGACAGGGTATTAACTGAAGCTTTCTTT CATSRDRVLTEAFF
TRBJ2-6 . . TRBV14 TGTGCCAGCAGCCGGTCAGGGAGGGCCAACGTCCTGACTTTC CASSRSGRANVLTF
TRBJ1-4 once . TRBV29-1 TGCAGCGTCGGCGGTGGACTGAGAGAAAAACTGTTTTTT CSVGGGLREKLFF
TRBJ2-3 . TRBD2 TRBV7-2 TGTGCCAGCAGCCCGATGATAGCGGGGGGGTACACAGATACGCAGTATTTT CASSPMIAGGYTDTQYF
TRBJ1-2 . TRBD1 TRBV10-1 TGCGCCAGCAGTGCCGGACAGGCAAATAACTATGGCTACACCTTC CASSAGQANNYGYTF
TRBJ1-3 once . TRBV10-3 TGTGCCATCAGTGAGGACATAGGGGTGGGAAACACCATATATTTT CAISEDIGVGNTIYF
TRBJ2-1 . . TRBV2 TGTGCCAGCAACCGTCACGGGGCCCATGAGCAGTTCTTC CASNRHGAHEQFF